The 7 T cell receptor beta chains reported below all come from one sample, sequenced in a study of T cell clonotyping in hematopoietic cell transplantation. Profiled with immunoSEQ multiplex PCR; TCRdb holds only in-frame clones, not every one. The sample gives approximately 70,000 clones, around 94% of which show up once; roughly 1.7% is in the top ten. Sequenced: peripheral blood mononuclear cells. Receptors originate from a man between 50 and 59 years old in good health. Some clones in this sample may be carry-over from other donors' samples.

This clone was counted a few times. The rearrangement uses TRBV5-1 and TRBJ1-6, with a possible D match to TRBD1 (6 bases). Trimming pared 4 bases from V and 9 bases from J, leaving 14 bases between. The germline CDR1 and CDR2 sequences are SGHRS and YFSETQ. This CDR3 region has 14 residues. DNA for the CDR3: TGCGCCAGCAGCCCCTCGGGGGGCGTTTCACCCCTCCACTTT. This sequence encodes CASSPSGGVSPLHF.

The chain employs TRBV9 and TRBJ1-1; D is possibly TRBD1 (5 bases). Per germline, CDR1 SGDLS and CDR2 YYNGEE. The CDR3 is made up of 17 amino acids. V lost 4 bases and J 3 bases, leaving 22 bases between the germline ends. This CDR3 reads CASSSFGGPPLDTEAFF. The CDR3 DNA reads TGTGCCAGCAGCTCCTTCGGGGGTCCGCCGCTTGACACTGAAGCTTTCTTT.

Notes on this clone: Other nucleotide sequences in the sample specify the same CDR3. The gene calls are TRBV5-6 and TRBJ1-1; no clear D. V gave up 0 bases and J gave up 3 bases, with 3 bases separating them. Germline V lookup: CDR1 SGHDT, CDR2 YYEEEE. The CDR3 length is 12 residues. CDR3 loop: CASSLGDTEAFF. The CDR3 nucleotides read TGTGCCAGCAGCTTGGGGGACACTGAAGCTTTCTTT.

The gene calls are TRBV14 and TRBJ2-5, with D possibly TRBD2 on 6 matching bases. Germline CDR1 reads SGHDN; CDR2 reads FVKESK. The CDR3 covers 15 residues. Trimming cost V 2 bases and J 3 bases, with 13 bases left between them. DNA of the CDR3: TGTGCCAGCAGCCAATGGTCGGGAGCCGAAGAGACCCAGTACTTC. It encodes CASSQWSGAEETQYF.

This chain connects TRBV5-1 to TRBJ2-6; D remains unclear. This CDR3 is 18 amino acids long. Germline CDR1 and CDR2: SGHRS and YFSETQ. With 4 bases removed from V and 2 bases from J, the gap between germline ends came to 19 bases. This CDR3 is CASSHRSVGSAGANVLTF. In nucleotides, the CDR3 is TGCGCCAGCAGCCATCGGTCTGTGGGAAGCGCTGGGGCCAACGTCCTGACTTTC. The full variable domain, completed using reference TRBV5-1 and TRBJ2-6, is KAGVTQTPRYLIKTRGQQVTLSCSPISGHRSVSWYQQTPGQGLQFLFEYFSETQRNKGNFPGRFSGRQFSNSRSEMNVSTLELGDSALYLCASSHRSVGSAGANVLTFGAGSRLTVL.

The chain couples TRBV25-1 to TRBJ2-5; maybe TRBD1 (5 bases). The CDR3 has 13 amino acids. The germline V and J ends were trimmed by 6 bases and 2 bases, with 10 bases remaining between them. Germline CDR1 and CDR2: MGHDK and SYGVNS. Written as DNA, the CDR3 is TGTGCCAGCAGGCGGCAGGGTCAAGAGACCCAGTACTTC. Translating it yields CASRRQGQETQYF.

CDR3 sequence (DNA): TGTGCCAGCAAGTCGGGGGGAGGGTACACAGATACGCAGTATTTT. The encoded protein is CASKSGGGYTDTQYF. V is TRBV5-6 and J is TRBJ2-3; 7 positions agree with TRBD2. Per germline, CDR1 SGHDT and CDR2 YYEEEE. V trimming: 6 bases; J trimming: 2 bases; junction bases outside the gene matches: 9. This CDR3 has 15 amino acids.